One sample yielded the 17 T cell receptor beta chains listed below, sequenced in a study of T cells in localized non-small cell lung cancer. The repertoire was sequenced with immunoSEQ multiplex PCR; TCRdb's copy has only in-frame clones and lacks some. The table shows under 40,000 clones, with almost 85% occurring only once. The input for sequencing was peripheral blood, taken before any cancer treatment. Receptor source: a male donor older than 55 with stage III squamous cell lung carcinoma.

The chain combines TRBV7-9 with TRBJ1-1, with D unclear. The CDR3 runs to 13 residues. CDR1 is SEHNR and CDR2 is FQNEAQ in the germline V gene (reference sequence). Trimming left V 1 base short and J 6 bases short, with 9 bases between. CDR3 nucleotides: TGTGCCAGCAGCTTAGGGGCTGACGCTGAAGCTTTCTTT. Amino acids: CASSLGADAEAFF.

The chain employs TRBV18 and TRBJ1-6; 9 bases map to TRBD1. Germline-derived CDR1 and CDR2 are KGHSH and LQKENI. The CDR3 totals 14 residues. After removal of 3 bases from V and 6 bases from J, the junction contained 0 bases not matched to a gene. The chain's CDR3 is CASSPGQGNSPLHF. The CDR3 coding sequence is TGTGCCAGCTCACCGGGACAGGGTAATTCACCCCTCCACTTT.

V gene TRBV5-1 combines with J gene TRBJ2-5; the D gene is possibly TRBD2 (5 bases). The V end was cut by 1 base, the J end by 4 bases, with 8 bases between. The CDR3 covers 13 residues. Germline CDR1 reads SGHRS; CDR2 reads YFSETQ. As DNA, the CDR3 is TGCGCCAGCAGCTTGTGGAGGCGAGAGACCCAGTACTTC. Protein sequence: CASSLWRRETQYF.

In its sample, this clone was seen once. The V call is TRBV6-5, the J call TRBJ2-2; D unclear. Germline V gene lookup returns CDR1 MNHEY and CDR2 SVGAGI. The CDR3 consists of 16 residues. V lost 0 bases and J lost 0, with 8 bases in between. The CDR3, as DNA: TGTGCCAGCAGTTACTCGATTGGCGCGAACACCGGGGAGCTGTTTTTT. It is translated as CASSYSIGANTGELFF.

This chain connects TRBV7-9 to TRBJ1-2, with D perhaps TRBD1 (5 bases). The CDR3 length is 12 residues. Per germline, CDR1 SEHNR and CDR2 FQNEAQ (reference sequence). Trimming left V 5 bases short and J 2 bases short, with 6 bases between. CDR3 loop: CASSRDNYGYTF. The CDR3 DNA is TGTGCCAGCAGCCGGGACAACTATGGCTACACCTTC.

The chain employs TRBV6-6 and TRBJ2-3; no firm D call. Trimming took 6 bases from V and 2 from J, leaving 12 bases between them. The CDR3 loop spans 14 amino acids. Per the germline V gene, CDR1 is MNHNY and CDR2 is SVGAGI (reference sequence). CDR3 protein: CASSDPLHTDTQYF. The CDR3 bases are TGTGCCAGCAGCGACCCTTTGCACACAGATACGCAGTATTTT.

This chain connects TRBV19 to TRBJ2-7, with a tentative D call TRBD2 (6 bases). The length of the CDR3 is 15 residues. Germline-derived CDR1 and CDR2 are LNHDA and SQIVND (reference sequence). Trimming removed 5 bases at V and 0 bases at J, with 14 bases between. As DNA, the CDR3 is TGTGCCAGTAGTCCCCCGGGGACTTCCTCCTACGAGCAGTACTTC. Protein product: CASSPPGTSSYEQYF.

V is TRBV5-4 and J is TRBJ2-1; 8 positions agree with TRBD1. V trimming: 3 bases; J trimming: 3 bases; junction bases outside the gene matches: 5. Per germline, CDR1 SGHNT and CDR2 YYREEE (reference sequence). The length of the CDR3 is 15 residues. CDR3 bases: TGTGCCAGCAGCTCTAGGGGACAGGACTACAATGAGCAGTTCTTC. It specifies CASSSRGQDYNEQFF.

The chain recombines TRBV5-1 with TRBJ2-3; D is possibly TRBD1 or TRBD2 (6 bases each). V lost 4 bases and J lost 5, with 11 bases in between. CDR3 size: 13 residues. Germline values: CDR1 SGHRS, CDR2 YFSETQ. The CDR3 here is CASSLGGIDTQYF. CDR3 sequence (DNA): TGCGCCAGCAGCCTGGGGGGCATAGATACGCAGTATTTT. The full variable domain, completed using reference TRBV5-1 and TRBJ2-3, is KAGVTQTPRYLIKTRGQQVTLSCSPISGHRSVSWYQQTPGQGLQFLFEYFSETQRNKGNFPGRFSGRQFSNSRSEMNVSTLELGDSALYLCASSLGGIDTQYFGPGTRLTVL.

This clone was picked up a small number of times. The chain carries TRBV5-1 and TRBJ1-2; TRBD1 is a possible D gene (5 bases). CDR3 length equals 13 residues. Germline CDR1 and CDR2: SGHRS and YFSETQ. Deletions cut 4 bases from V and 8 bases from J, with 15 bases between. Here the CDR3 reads CASSREGIEGYTF. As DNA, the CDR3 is TGCGCCAGCAGCCGGGAGGGGATTGAGGGCTACACCTTC.

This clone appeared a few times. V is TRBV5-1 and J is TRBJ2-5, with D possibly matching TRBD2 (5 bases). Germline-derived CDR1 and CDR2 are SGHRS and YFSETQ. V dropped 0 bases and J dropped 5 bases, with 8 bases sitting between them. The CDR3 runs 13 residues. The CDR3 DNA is TGCGCCAGCAGCTTGGCCCCGGGGGAGACCCAGTACTTC. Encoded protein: CASSLAPGETQYF.

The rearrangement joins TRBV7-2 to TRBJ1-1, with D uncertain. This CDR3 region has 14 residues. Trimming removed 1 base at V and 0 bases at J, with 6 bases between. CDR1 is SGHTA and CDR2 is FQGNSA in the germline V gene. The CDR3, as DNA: TGTGCCAGCAGCTTAGAGATAATGAACACTGAAGCTTTCTTT. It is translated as CASSLEIMNTEAFF.

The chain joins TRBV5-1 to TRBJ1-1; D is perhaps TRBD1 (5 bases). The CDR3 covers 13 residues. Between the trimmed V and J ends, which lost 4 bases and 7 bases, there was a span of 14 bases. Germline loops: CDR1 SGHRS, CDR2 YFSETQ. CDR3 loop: CASSGPVQGEAFF. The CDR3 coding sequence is TGCGCCAGCAGCGGACCCGTTCAGGGTGAAGCTTTCTTT.

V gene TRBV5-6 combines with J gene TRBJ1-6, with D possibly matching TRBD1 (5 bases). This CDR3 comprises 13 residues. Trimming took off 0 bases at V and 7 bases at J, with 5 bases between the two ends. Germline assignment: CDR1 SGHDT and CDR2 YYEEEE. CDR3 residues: CASSLDRNSPLHF. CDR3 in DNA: TGTGCCAGCAGCTTGGACAGGAATTCACCCCTCCACTTT.

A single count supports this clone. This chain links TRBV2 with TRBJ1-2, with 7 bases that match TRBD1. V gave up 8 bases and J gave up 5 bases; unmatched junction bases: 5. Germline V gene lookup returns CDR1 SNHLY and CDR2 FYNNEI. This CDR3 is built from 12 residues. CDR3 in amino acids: CASHDRAYGYTF. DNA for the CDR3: TGTGCCAGCCACGACAGGGCTTATGGCTACACCTTC.

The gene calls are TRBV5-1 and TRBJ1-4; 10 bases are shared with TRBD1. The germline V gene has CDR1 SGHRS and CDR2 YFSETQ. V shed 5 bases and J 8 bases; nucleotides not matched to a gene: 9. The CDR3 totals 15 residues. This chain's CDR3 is CASSSSGTGDEKLFF. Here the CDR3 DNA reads TGCGCCAGCAGTTCTTCCGGGACAGGGGACGAAAAACTGTTTTTT.

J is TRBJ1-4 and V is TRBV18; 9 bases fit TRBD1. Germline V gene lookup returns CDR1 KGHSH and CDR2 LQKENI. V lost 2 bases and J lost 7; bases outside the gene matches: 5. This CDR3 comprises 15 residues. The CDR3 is CASSPGQGKGEKLFF. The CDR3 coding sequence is TGTGCCAGCTCACCAGGACAGGGGAAGGGTGAAAAACTGTTTTTT. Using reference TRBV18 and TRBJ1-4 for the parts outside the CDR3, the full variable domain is NAGVMQNPRHLVRRRGQEARLRCSPMKGHSHVYWYRQLPEEGLKFMVYLQKENIIDESGMPKERFSAEFPKEGPSILRIQQVVRGDSAAYFCASSPGQGKGEKLFFGSGTQLSVL.